This T cell receptor beta chain derives from a study of neurological immune-mediated disorders (dated by TCRdb to the late 2010s). Regarding the research as a whole: Of the roughly 34 multiple sclerosis patients, approximately 31 had relapsing-remitting MS and 3 had secondary progressive MS. Peripheral blood TCR-beta repertoires from HTLV-I-associated myelopathy (HAM/TSP) patients, multiple sclerosis patients and healthy controls were compared by UMI-based sequencing. The roughly 99 TCR-beta libraries covered PBMC samples along with longitudinal samples, technical triplicates, and paired sorted CD4+ and CD8+ T-cell subsets. Of the approximately 70 subjects in the cohort, around 15 were HAM/TSP patients, about 34 were multiple sclerosis patients, and some 20 were healthy controls. On the study overall, not on this receptor specifically: No clinical or MRI features were associated with the MS cluster, and the authors said that larger cohorts are needed. The highest TCR clonal expansion was observed in HAM/TSP patients, whereas the lowest was observed in MS patients, even when compared with healthy controls. Across subjects, expanded clones never shared an identical CDR3 amino acid sequence, which suggests that the TCR-beta repertoires in every group were private. Repertoires from 18 of 34 MS patients were grouped by phylogenetic analysis into a cluster of related CDR3 sequences, suggesting a possible repertoire-level signature.

The germline V gene supplies CDR1 MGHRA and CDR2 YSYEKL. Its CDR3 holds 14 amino acids, cysteine through phenylalanine. The only DNA kept is the CDR3, 42 bases in frame from the first base. The junction shows trimming of 1 base on V and 5 bases on J, plus 9 bases between the germline ends. This clonotype was observed at least ten times. The antigen this receptor binds is unknown. Qualities for individual bases were not recorded, and no much larger clone is one base off. cDNA was synthesized by template-switch 5'RACE using a primer with a 10-nucleotide random unique molecular identifier that tagged each TCR transcript. Over 160 million TCR-beta sequences, covering 15-18 subjects, were produced in each sequencing run. Total RNA was extracted with the RNeasy kit. The KAPA Real-time Library Amplification kit was used to amplify TCR-beta VDJ regions with primers for the TCR constant region and the 5'RACE anchor. Sample indexes and Illumina adaptors were added in a first PCR, after which library yield was increased in a second PCR. The roughly 650 bp TCR product was size-selected on a 2% E-gel SizeSelection system after Ampure bead purification. Before pooling, library quality was assessed on a Bioanalyzer, concentration was determined with Qubit, and library quantification was performed with the Kapa Library Quantification kit. An Illumina HiSeq 2500 was used to sequence the libraries paired-end at 2 x 150 bp. To increase sequence diversity, about 23-30% phiX was spiked into each library pool. In the original analysis: Quality-filtered reads were processed with the UMI-based MiGEC pipeline, and over 75% of raw TCR sequences were removed by the MiGEC pipeline during error correction. VDJ genes were aligned to IMGT germline references, and clonotypes were defined by unique CDR3 amino acid sequence plus V-J genes. Clonal expansion, Shannon diversity and CDR3 relatedness (CalcPairwiseDistances, ClusterSamples) were evaluated with VDJtools, and phylogenetic trees were built with CLCbio workbench. Expanded clones were defined as having at least 8 unique UMIs, based on coefficient-of-variation modelling across technical triplicates. TCRdb itself trimmed the public reads at Q25 with fastp, ran MiXCR and retained productive beta chains. Here each entry gathers all rows of one CDR3 protein and keeps the most common genes and DNA. TCRdb's processing, not the authors' own work, is the source of the V and J calls. The sample records tens of thousands of distinct CDR3 sequences, 4.5% of which are singletons. Less than 8% of the sample is in the top ten clones.

Unsorted PBMC libraries were generated from 2 million PBMCs stored in RNAlater at -80 °C until RNA extraction. Multiple sclerosis patients were enrolled in a US clinical protocol under which disease progression was evaluated by magnetic resonance imaging. Peripheral blood was subjected to Ficoll-Hypaque density gradient centrifugation to isolate PBMCs, which were then cryopreserved in liquid nitrogen. Sequencing used PBMCs. The rearrangement combines TRBV4-1 with TRBJ1-5, with the D gene uncertain. The source of this sequence is a man aged 25 to 40 with multiple sclerosis. The DNA sequence is given as TGCGCCAGCAGCCAAGCCCCGGACGATCAGCCCCAGCATTTT. This sequence encodes CASSQAPDDQPQHF.